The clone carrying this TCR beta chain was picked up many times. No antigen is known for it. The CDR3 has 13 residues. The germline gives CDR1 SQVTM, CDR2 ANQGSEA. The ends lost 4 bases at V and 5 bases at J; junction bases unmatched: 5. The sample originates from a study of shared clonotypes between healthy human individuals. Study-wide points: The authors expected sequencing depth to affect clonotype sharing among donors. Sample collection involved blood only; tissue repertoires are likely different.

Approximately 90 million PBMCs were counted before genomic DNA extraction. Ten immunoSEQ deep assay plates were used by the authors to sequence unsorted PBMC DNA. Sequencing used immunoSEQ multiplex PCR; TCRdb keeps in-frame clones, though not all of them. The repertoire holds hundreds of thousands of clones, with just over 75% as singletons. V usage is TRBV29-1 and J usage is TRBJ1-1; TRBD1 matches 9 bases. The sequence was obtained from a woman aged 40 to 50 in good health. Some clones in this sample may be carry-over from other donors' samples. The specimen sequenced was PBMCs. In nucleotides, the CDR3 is TGCAGCGTTGTGGACAGGGGAGATACTGAAGCTTTCTTT. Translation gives CSVVDRGDTEAFF.